This record looks at one TCR beta chain sequence and its context. Trimming removed 1 base from V and 5 bases from J; junction bases left unmatched: 16. The germline CDR1 and CDR2 sequences are SGHVS and FQNEAQ. This CDR3 comprises 19 residues. This sample was included in a study of blood T cell repertoires in COVID-19. Methods used by the authors: Reference gene primers were amplified, and this amplification served to estimate nucleated cell counts. Assay used: immunoSEQ multiplex PCR; TCRdb lists only in-frame clones, some missing. Clonal size and the V and J genes are those of that table, whereas D and trimming came from the DNA. The sample carries 63,000 or so clones, roughly 80% recorded once.

This TCR derives from a human donor in a cohort sampled during active COVID-19. The source material was peripheral blood. This chain links TRBV7-8 with TRBJ1-5; 8 positions agree with TRBD1. The CDR3 DNA follows: TGTGCCAGCAGCTTAGAGTTCTGGATGGGCAGGGGGCTTGATCAGCCCCAGCATTTT. Encoded protein: CASSLEFWMGRGLDQPQHF. The full variable domain, in which reference TRBV7-8 and TRBJ1-5 provide the parts outside the CDR3, is GAGVSQSPRYKVAKRGQDVALRCDPISGHVSLFWYQQALGQGPEFLTYFQNEAQLDKSGLPSDRFFAERPEGSVSTLKIQRTQQEDSAVYLCASSLEFWMGRGLDQPQHFGDGTRLSIL.